The 24 T cell receptor beta chains reported below all come from one sample, sequenced in a study of blood T cell repertoires in COVID-19. The table came from immunoSEQ multiplex PCR; TCRdb's copy has only in-frame clones and leaves some out. Among over 35,000 clones listed, 70% to 90% were seen once. Sequencing used peripheral blood. These receptors all stem from a woman older than 75 with COVID-19, enrolled during active disease.

V is TRBV4-1 and J is TRBJ2-5; 8 nucleotides line up with TRBD1. Per germline, CDR1 MGHRA and CDR2 YSYEKL. The CDR3 contains 14 residues. V gave up 4 bases and J gave up 5 bases; unmatched junction bases: 6. The CDR3 region has the DNA TGCGCCAGCAGCCGACCTAGGACAGGGGAGACCCAGTACTTC. It specifies CASSRPRTGETQYF.

This chain connects TRBV11-2 to TRBJ1-2, with TRBD1 matching over 9 bases. CDR3 length equals 14 residues. Germline V CDR1 and CDR2: SGHAT, FQNNGV. The ends lost 5 bases at V and 8 bases at J; junction bases unmatched: 9. The CDR3 DNA reads as TGTGCCAGCAGCCTACGGGGACAGGGCATCGGCTACACCTTC. Protein sequence: CASSLRGQGIGYTF.

This clone was detected only once. The CDR3 loop reads CASSRISAGSSYNEQFF. CDR3 bases: TGTGCCAGTAGTAGGATCTCGGCGGGGAGCTCCTACAATGAGCAGTTCTTC. This chain connects TRBV19 to TRBJ2-1; the D gene is possibly TRBD2 (6 bases). V dropped 4 bases and J dropped 0 bases, with 16 bases sitting between them. Germline V gene sequence: CDR1 LNHDA, CDR2 SQIVND (reference sequence). There are 17 residues in the CDR3. Filled out from reference TRBV19 and TRBJ2-1, the complete variable domain reads DGGITQSPKYLFRKEGQNVTLSCEQNLNHDAMYWYRQDPGQGLRLIYYSQIVNDFQKGDIAEGYSVSREKKESFPLTVTSAQKNPTAFYLCASSRISAGSSYNEQFFGPGTRLTVL.

The chain joins TRBV7-9 to TRBJ1-3; 8 bases line up with TRBD1. The V gene end was trimmed by 6 bases and the J gene end by 0 bases; junction bases not matched to a gene: 4. The CDR3 has 15 amino acids. Germline CDR1 and CDR2: SEHNR and FQNEAQ (reference sequence). CDR3 nucleotide sequence: TGTGCCAGCAGAGGGACAGGCCTCTCTGGAAACACCATATATTTT. Its protein is CASRGTGLSGNTIYF. Combining the CDR3 with reference TRBV7-9 and TRBJ1-3 gives the whole variable domain DTGVSQNPRHKITKRGQNVTFRCDPISEHNRLYWYRQTLGQGPEFLTYFQNEAQLEKSRLLSDRFSAERPKGSFSTLEIQRTEQGDSAMYLCASRGTGLSGNTIYFGEGSWLTVV.

This chain links TRBV5-1 with TRBJ2-3; 9 positions agree with TRBD1. The CDR3 length is 17 residues. Germline assignment: CDR1 SGHRS and CDR2 YFSETQ. Trimming at V came to 5 bases and at J to 1 base, leaving 11 bases not matched to a gene. The CDR3 loop reads CASSRWTGVAGTDTQYF. The CDR3 DNA reads as TGCGCCAGCAGTCGATGGACAGGGGTGGCTGGCACAGATACGCAGTATTTT.

V usage is TRBV2 and J usage is TRBJ2-5; D might be TRBD2 (6 bases). The length of the CDR3 is 16 residues. Trimming stripped 0 bases from V and 5 bases from J, with 16 bases between. Germline V gene lookup returns CDR1 SNHLY and CDR2 FYNNEI. The CDR3 DNA follows: TGTGCCAGCAGTGAAGCGCGTGGCGGGATTGGGGAGACCCAGTACTTC. Translating gives CASSEARGGIGETQYF.

This chain links TRBV3-1 (or the pseudogene TRBV3-2) with TRBJ1-2; 8 bases align to TRBD1. Trimming at V came to 2 bases and at J to 7 bases, leaving 3 bases not matched to a gene. CDR3 length: 13 residues. Germline loops: CDR1 LGHDT, CDR2 YNNKEL (reference sequence). The CDR3: CASSQRQGSGYTF. CDR3 DNA: TGTGCCAGCAGCCAACGACAGGGGAGTGGCTACACCTTC.

V is TRBV5-1 and J is TRBJ1-4, with D uncertain. The CDR3 has 15 amino acids. Germline V gene data show CDR1 as SGHRS and CDR2 as YFSETQ. The germline V and J ends were trimmed by 0 bases and 5 bases, with 11 bases remaining between them. The CDR3 is CASSLARTSNEKLFF. In DNA form, the CDR3 reads TGCGCCAGCAGCTTGGCCCGGACTTCGAATGAAAAACTGTTTTTT.

V usage is TRBV5-8 and J usage is TRBJ1-5; TRBD1 matches at 10 bases. The CDR3 extends over 16 amino acids. V shed 3 bases, J shed 2 bases, and the junction held 5 bases outside the gene matches. Germline values: CDR1 SGHTS, CDR2 YDEGEE. The CDR3 DNA sequence: TGTGCCAGCAGCTCACCCGGGACAGGGGGCAATCAGCCCCAGCATTTT. This translates into CASSSPGTGGNQPQHF.

The chain employs TRBV10-3 and TRBJ2-3; 8 bases are a match to TRBD1. The V gene end was trimmed by 6 bases and the J gene end by 0 bases; junction bases not matched to a gene: 11. CDR1 is ENHRY and CDR2 is SYGVKD in the germline V gene. The CDR3 loop spans 17 amino acids. The DNA of the CDR3 is TGTGCCATCAGGCCCGGGACAGGTGAAAAGAGCACAGATACGCAGTATTTT. Amino acids: CAIRPGTGEKSTDTQYF.

The chain joins TRBV7-2 to TRBJ2-5, with 7 positions matching TRBD2. Trimming removed 4 bases from V and 5 bases from J; junction bases left unmatched: 10. Germline loops: CDR1 SGHTA, CDR2 FQGNSA. This CDR3 is built from 15 residues. This CDR3 reads CASSSQGGGGETQYF. CDR3 bases: TGTGCCAGCAGCTCGCAGGGCGGGGGAGGGGAGACCCAGTACTTC.

J is TRBJ1-5 and V is TRBV16; D is perhaps TRBD1 (6 bases). Germline assignment: CDR1 KGHSY and CDR2 FQNENV. The CDR3 contains 13 residues. V was shortened by 5 bases and J by 5 bases, with 10 bases between the two germline ends. Here the CDR3 reads CASSSDRHQPQHF. CDR3 in DNA: TGTGCCAGCAGCTCCGACAGGCATCAGCCCCAGCATTTT.

The chain carries TRBV28 and TRBJ1-2; D gene ambiguous. Germline V gene sequence: CDR1 MDHEN, CDR2 SYDVKM. The CDR3 consists of 12 residues. Between the trimmed V and J ends, which lost 3 bases and 5 bases, there was a span of 7 bases. The CDR3 spells CASSFRVYGYTF. CDR3 nucleotides: TGTGCCAGCAGTTTCCGGGTTTATGGCTACACCTTC.

The chain recombines TRBV18 with TRBJ2-1, with D maybe TRBD1 (5 bases). Looked up from germline, CDR1 is KGHSH and CDR2 is LQKENI. CDR3 length: 15 residues. V shed 3 bases and J shed 4 bases, with 13 bases lying between them. The CDR3 DNA is TGTGCCAGCTCACCTTCCCAGGGTGGGTACAATGAGCAGTTCTTC. Translating it yields CASSPSQGGYNEQFF.

This sequence joins TRBV27 and TRBJ1-1; D is undetermined. This CDR3 is built from 12 residues. V was clipped by 4 bases and J by 4 bases, with 7 bases between them. Germline CDR1 reads MNHEY; CDR2 reads SMNVEV (reference sequence). This chain's CDR3 is CASSYGGTEAFF. The DNA of the CDR3 is TGTGCCAGCAGTTACGGAGGCACTGAAGCTTTCTTT.

This rearrangement joins TRBV19 to TRBJ2-5; maybe TRBD1 (6 bases). The germline gives CDR1 LNHDA, CDR2 SQIVND (reference sequence). V lost 10 bases to trimming and J lost 2 bases, with 20 bases between them. The CDR3 length is 15 residues. DNA of the CDR3: TGTGCCACCAAAACCGGACAGTCAAGACAAGAGACCCAGTACTTC. Amino acids: CATKTGQSRQETQYF. The variable domain in full, completed from reference TRBV19 and TRBJ2-5, reads DGGITQSPKYLFRKEGQNVTLSCEQNLNHDAMYWYRQDPGQGLRLIYYSQIVNDFQKGDIAEGYSVSREKKESFPLTVTSAQKNPTAFYLCATKTGQSRQETQYFGPGTRLLVL.

This clone was seen a single time. This rearrangement joins TRBV11-2 to TRBJ2-5; D is unclear. CDR3 length: 14 residues. Germline V lookup: CDR1 SGHAT, CDR2 FQNNGV. Trimming pared 3 bases from V and 4 bases from J, leaving 12 bases between. The CDR3 DNA reads TGTGCCAGCAGCTTGAGGAAACCCTCAGAGACCCAGTACTTC. Its protein is CASSLRKPSETQYF.

The chain joins TRBV6-6 to TRBJ2-2; tentative D call: TRBD2 (5 bases). The V end was cut by 6 bases, the J end by 7 bases, with 9 bases between. The CDR3 totals 12 residues. CDR1 MNHNY and CDR2 SVGAGI come from the germline V gene (reference sequence). The CDR3 reads CASRPGVGELFF. The CDR3 bases are TGTGCCAGCAGGCCCGGGGTCGGGGAGCTGTTTTTT.

V is TRBV4-3 and J is TRBJ2-7; 9 positions agree with TRBD1. The CDR3 is 16 amino acids. Germline CDR1 LGHNA, CDR2 YSLEER. Germline trimming cut 4 bases from V and 3 bases from J; bases unmatched to any gene: 10. The CDR3 loop is CASSRDPGTGYYEQYF. The CDR3 DNA follows: TGCGCCAGCAGCCGCGATCCCGGGACAGGGTACTACGAGCAGTACTTC.

This clone was seen only a few times. The rearrangement joins TRBV9 to TRBJ1-1; 9 bases line up with TRBD1. Unmatched junction bases numbered 2, after V lost 0 bases and J lost 5 bases. The CDR3 is 14 residues long. Germline values: CDR1 SGDLS, CDR2 YYNGEE. CDR3 coding DNA: TGTGCCAGCAGCGTAGTGGGGACAGGGACTGAAGCTTTCTTT. It translates to CASSVVGTGTEAFF.

The J gene is TRBJ2-6, the V gene TRBV5-4, with no clear D. CDR3 length: 15 residues. Germline loops: CDR1 SGHNT, CDR2 YYREEE (reference sequence). V shed 3 bases and J shed 2 bases, with 9 bases lying between them. CDR3 residues: CASSSPGTGANVLTF. CDR3 sequence (DNA): TGTGCCAGCAGCTCACCGGGTACTGGGGCCAACGTCCTGACTTTC.

The chain links TRBV5-1 to TRBJ1-5, with D possibly being TRBD1 (5 bases). The germline gives CDR1 SGHRS, CDR2 YFSETQ. V shed 3 bases and J shed 0 bases, with 10 bases lying between them. The CDR3 extends over 15 amino acids. This CDR3 reads CASSSAGGSNQPQHF. CDR3 DNA sequence: TGCGCCAGCAGCTCAGCGGGGGGTAGCAATCAGCCCCAGCATTTT.

The rearrangement joins TRBV5-4 to TRBJ1-2; 7 nucleotides match TRBD1. The ends lost 4 bases at V and 3 bases at J; junction bases unmatched: 9. The CDR3 has 15 amino acids. The germline gives CDR1 SGHNT, CDR2 YYREEE (reference sequence). This CDR3 is CASSHPGGLDYGYTF. Written as DNA, the CDR3 is TGTGCCAGCAGCCACCCAGGGGGTCTCGACTATGGCTACACCTTC.

The rearrangement links TRBV7-2 to TRBJ2-3; 11 bases match TRBD2. Germline lookup yields CDR1 SGHTA and CDR2 FQGNSA. The V gene end was trimmed by 3 bases and the J gene end by 4 bases; junction bases not matched to a gene: 0. CDR3 size: 14 residues. The CDR3 DNA follows: TGTGCCAGCAGCTTGGGACTAGCGGCAGATACGCAGTATTTT. Residues: CASSLGLAADTQYF. Full variable domain (rest looked up from reference TRBV7-2 and TRBJ2-3): GAGVSQSPSNKVTEKGKDVELRCDPISGHTALYWYRQSLGQGLEFLIYFQGNSAPDKSGLPSDRFSAERTGGSVSTLTIQRTQQEDSAVYLCASSLGLAADTQYFGPGTRLTVL.